Sequencing of this T cell receptor beta chain was carried out in a study of OX40 agonist ivuxolimab in advanced cancers. Points from the study as a whole: Clonal expansion from baseline to week 6 occurred in both CD4+ and CD8+ T cells.

Points on this clone: Its antigen is as yet unknown.

CDR3 size: 15 residues. J gave up 5 bases and V 4 bases, and 8 bases lay outside the gene matches. Germline-derived CDR1 and CDR2 are MNHEY and SVGAGI. The method was immunoSEQ multiplex PCR; TCRdb's version includes in-frame clones alone and lacks a portion of them. The data hold about 83,000 clones, with 70% to 85% observed a single time. The TCR originated in an adult with an advanced solid tumor such as melanoma, head and neck, liver or kidney cancer. The source material was CD4+ or CD8+ T cells sorted from blood, sampled in a trial of the OX40 agonist ivuxolimab. The chain joins TRBV6-5 to TRBJ2-3; TRBD2 matches 8 bases. Written as DNA, the CDR3 is TGTGCCAGCAGTTTCCGCGGGAGGTCGAGAGATACGCAGTATTTT. Its translation is CASSFRGRSRDTQYF.